This T cell receptor beta chain came from a study of molecular identifiers for immune sequencing clone quantification. Overall study: Four of five RNA aliquots from approximately 20,000 or 100,000 naive CD8 T cells were sequenced.

Isolation of naive CD8 T cells was achieved by sorting on a CD8+CD4-CCR7+CD45RA+ phenotype. Germline CDR1 and CDR2: SNHLY and FYNNEI. With V trimmed by 1 base and J by 8 bases, 11 bases remained unmatched. The CDR3 runs to 17 residues. In TCRdb, the PCR reads were re-called with MiXCR into one record per CDR3 protein. The repertoire holds about 36,000 distinct CDR3 sequences, with less than 20% as singletons. At least ten counts were recorded for this clonotype. The receptor was derived from a human donor in good health. Some libraries in this study had Jurkat cell RNA spiked in. This rearrangement joins TRBV2 to TRBJ2-1, with TRBD2 matching over 10 bases. The source material was naive CD8+ T cells from blood, with Jurkat cell RNA spiked in. The subset denotes: FACS-sorted CD8+CD4-CCR7+CD45RA+ naive T cells. Written as DNA, the CDR3 is TGTGCCAGCAGTGAAGTTCGGGCAGCGGGAGGGCCCGATGAGCAGTTCTTC. As protein: CASSEVRAAGGPDEQFF.